The entry below describes one T cell receptor beta chain. This entry belongs to a study of technical replicates of blood from a handful of donors. From germline, CDR1 is WNHNN and CDR2 SYGVQD (reference sequence). The CDR3 spans 13 residues. V gave up 7 bases and J gave up 3 bases, with 13 bases separating them. Sequenced by immunoSEQ multiplex PCR; TCRdb stores in-frame clones only, minus some. The data show about 83,000 clones, roughly nine tenths seen once. Sequencing was carried out using T cells isolated from PBMCs. The rearrangement joins TRBV10-1 to TRBJ2-7, with TRBD2 as a possible D gene (6 bases). The source is a human donor in good health. The CDR3 spells CASKEGFGYEQYF. In DNA, the CDR3 is TGCGCCAGCAAGGAGGGTTTCGGCTACGAGCAGTACTTC.